The 17 T cell receptor beta chains reported below all come from one sample, sequenced in a study of shared clonotypes between healthy human individuals. Naive CD8 cells lacked CD45RO, underwent positive selection for CCR7 and left out terminally differentiated effector memory CD45RA+ cells. Sequenced by immunoSEQ multiplex PCR; TCRdb stores in-frame clones only, minus some. Of about 1,900,000 clones detected, over 85% appear once; the ten largest clones hold around 1%. Source material: naive CD8+ T cells sorted from blood. Receptors were obtained from a young man in good health.

The chain employs TRBV10-3 and TRBJ2-1; TRBD1 agrees at 7 bases. The CDR3 is made up of 14 amino acids. The V gene end was trimmed by 6 bases and the J gene end by 6 bases; junction bases not matched to a gene: 8. Germline CDR1 reads ENHRY; CDR2 reads SYGVKD. DNA for the CDR3: TGTGCCATCAGCGAGGGGACAGTAGTCAATGAGCAGTTCTTC. Residues: CAISEGTVVNEQFF.

The V call is TRBV9, the J call TRBJ2-7; TRBD2 might be the D (5 bases). With 2 bases removed from V and 0 bases from J, the gap between germline ends came to 15 bases. CDR3 length: 16 amino acids. Germline assignment: CDR1 SGDLS and CDR2 YYNGEE. The CDR3 loop is CASSVYSEPSSYEQYF. The CDR3 bases are TGTGCCAGCAGCGTGTATAGCGAACCGAGCTCCTACGAGCAGTACTTC.

On this clone: The sample carries other DNA sequences with the same CDR3. The chain uses TRBV4-1 and TRBJ2-1; D remains unclear. V was cut by 1 base and J by 3 bases, with 1 base left in between. Germline-derived CDR1 and CDR2 are MGHRA and YSYEKL. CDR3 length: 12 amino acids. CDR3 amino acids: CASSQVYNEQFF. In nucleotides, the CDR3 is TGCGCCAGCAGCCAAGTCTACAATGAGCAGTTCTTC.

The V gene is TRBV7-2, the J gene TRBJ2-7; no firm D call. Looked up from germline, CDR1 is SGHTA and CDR2 is FQGNSA. There are 15 residues in the CDR3. V lost 1 base and J 2 bases, leaving 12 bases between the germline ends. CDR3 bases: TGTGCCAGCAGCTTAGTAGGACCTCTCCCCTACGAGCAGTACTTC. As protein: CASSLVGPLPYEQYF.

With regard to this clone: Germline and junction disagree at one end, which may indicate a read error. The chain links TRBV13 to TRBJ2-2; D perhaps matches TRBD2 (6 bases). Germline CDR1 PRHDT, CDR2 FYEKMQ (reference sequence). This CDR3 is 17 amino acids long. The DNA of the CDR3 is TGTGCCAGCAGCTTACCCAATTATCGGGAGAACATCGGGGAGCTGTTTTTT. It translates to CASSLPNYRENIGELFF.

The V call is TRBV27, the J call TRBJ2-3, with a possible D match to TRBD2 (5 bases). The germline V gene has CDR1 MNHEY and CDR2 SMNVEV (reference sequence). V lost 5 bases and J 1 base, leaving 16 bases between the germline ends. The CDR3 length is 16 residues. CDR3 coding DNA: TGTGCCAGCAGTCCCCTCCTCCCGGAGGGCACAGATACGCAGTATTTT. Translating it yields CASSPLLPEGTDTQYF.

The V and J genes are TRBV4-1 and TRBJ2-5; D perhaps matches TRBD2 (5 bases). CDR1 is MGHRA and CDR2 is YSYEKL in the germline V gene. The CDR3 contains 14 residues. V lost 1 base to trimming and J lost 3 bases, with 9 bases between them. The CDR3 bases are TGCGCCAGCAGCCAAGGTTCACTAGAAGAGACCCAGTACTTC. Protein: CASSQGSLEETQYF.

V and J are TRBV4-3 and TRBJ2-1, with a possible D match to TRBD2 (5 bases). Germline CDR1 LGHNA, CDR2 YSLEER. Trimming removed 0 bases at V and 8 bases at J, with 11 bases between. This CDR3 has 14 amino acids. The CDR3 DNA reads as TGCGCCAGCAGCCAAGATCAAACTAGTCATGAGCAGTTCTTC. As protein: CASSQDQTSHEQFF.

This chain uses TRBV11-2 with TRBJ2-2; D uncertain. CDR1 is SGHAT and CDR2 is FQNNGV in the germline V gene. The CDR3 extends over 15 amino acids. V lost 4 bases to trimming and J lost 1 base, with 10 bases between them. CDR3 DNA sequence: TGTGCCAGCAGCTCTTGGACGGAGAACACCGGGGAGCTGTTTTTT. Its protein is CASSSWTENTGELFF.

The CDR3: CASTRLSTEAFF. CDR3 nucleotides: TGTGCCAGCACCCGCCTTTCTACTGAAGCTTTCTTT. This chain links TRBV28 with TRBJ1-1, with D hard to call. V lost 7 bases, J lost 5 bases, and 11 bases lay in between. The CDR3 has 12 amino acids. Germline V gives CDR1 MDHEN, CDR2 SYDVKM. The full variable domain, completed using reference TRBV28 and TRBJ1-1, is DVKVTQSSRYLVKRTGEKVFLECVQDMDHENMFWYRQDPGLGLRLIYFSYDVKMKEKGDIPEGYSVSREKKERFSLILESASTNQTSMYLCASTRLSTEAFFGQGTRLTVV.

The chain combines TRBV27 with TRBJ1-1; TRBD1 matches 7 bases. Trimming removed 11 bases from V and 8 bases from J; junction bases left unmatched: 17. CDR3 size: 14 residues. Germline lookup yields CDR1 MNHEY and CDR2 SMNVEV (reference sequence). The CDR3 reads CASQGTGTDDEAFF. The CDR3 DNA is TGTGCCTCGCAGGGGACCGGGACAGACGACGAAGCTTTCTTT.

The chain links TRBV9 to TRBJ2-3; TRBD2 might be the D (5 bases). V shed 0 bases and J shed 4 bases, with 12 bases lying between them. This CDR3 is built from 15 residues. Looked up from germline, CDR1 is SGDLS and CDR2 is YYNGEE. CDR3 DNA: TGTGCCAGCAGCGTAGAAGGAGGTGTCGCAGATACGCAGTATTTT. Translation gives CASSVEGGVADTQYF.

The chain employs TRBV4-2 and TRBJ2-6, with 12 nucleotides matching TRBD1. The V gene end was trimmed by 4 bases and the J gene end by 0 bases; junction bases not matched to a gene: 10. Germline V gene lookup returns CDR1 LGHNA and CDR2 YNFKEQ. CDR3 size: 20 residues. This CDR3 is CASSLSGGTGGFSGANVLTF. For the CDR3, the DNA is TGTGCCAGCAGCCTGTCGGGGGGGACAGGGGGCTTCTCTGGGGCCAACGTCCTGACTTTC.

Remarks on this clone: Other DNA variants within this sample encode the same CDR3. The chain carries TRBV27 and TRBJ1-2; a weak D match, TRBD1 (5 bases). Germline CDR1 is MNHEY and CDR2 is SMNVEV (reference sequence). CDR3 length equals 14 residues. Trimming removed 0 bases at V and 5 bases at J, with 10 bases between. CDR3 nucleotides: TGTGCCAGCAGTTTATCTGGGGGAGTATATGGCTACACCTTC. As protein: CASSLSGGVYGYTF.

The chain recombines TRBV6-4 with TRBJ1-1, with D maybe TRBD1 (5 bases). The CDR3 has 11 amino acids. Per germline, CDR1 MRHNA and CDR2 SNTAGT. The V end lost 6 bases, the J end lost 6 bases, and 8 bases lay between the germline ends. CDR3 sequence reads: CASRLGAEAFF. The CDR3 DNA reads as TGTGCCAGCAGGCTGGGGGCTGAAGCTTTCTTT.

V gene TRBV6-5 combines with J gene TRBJ2-7; D not resolved. Trimming left V 2 bases short and J 5 bases short, with 13 bases between. Germline CDR1 is MNHEY and CDR2 is SVGAGI. The CDR3 has 14 residues. The DNA of the CDR3 is TGTGCCAGCAGTTACCTGGGTTTAAACAACGAGCAGTACTTC. It yields the protein CASSYLGLNNEQYF.

CDR3 region: CAISEYREWENEQFF. The CDR3 nucleotides read TGTGCCATCAGTGAGTACCGGGAGTGGGAGAATGAGCAGTTCTTC. V usage is TRBV10-3 and J usage is TRBJ2-1, with D possibly matching TRBD2 (6 bases). The CDR3 loop spans 15 amino acids. The germline V and J ends were trimmed by 1 base and 7 bases, with 14 bases remaining between them. Germline V CDR1 and CDR2: ENHRY, SYGVKD.